This TCR beta chain was sequenced during a study of beta chain features in type 1 diabetes. Comments on this clone: Its antigen is unknown.

The sequenced template was cDNA made from the entire isolated RNA. Data came from immunoSEQ multiplex PCR; TCRdb stores just in-frame clones and leaves some out. The repertoire holds around 150,000 clones, with over 55% as singletons. V was clipped by 0 bases and J by 5 bases; unmatched bases: 6. The germline V gene has CDR1 SGHRS and CDR2 YFSETQ. The CDR3 spans 15 residues. Study-wide results and caveats: Moderately but significantly shorter TCRB CDR3s were found in Type 1 diabetes patients in all four CD4+ subsets. Naive, central memory and Treg TCRB repertoires appeared more alike in patients than in healthy donors.

The sequenced sample was naive CD4+ T cells from blood. The receptor's source is a young man with type 1 diabetes. The chain employs TRBV5-1 and TRBJ2-3, with 7 bases matching TRBD1. The CDR3 DNA follows: TGCGCCAGCAGCTTGGGACAGGGCGTGGGAGATACGCAGTATTTT. Amino acids: CASSLGQGVGDTQYF.